The text below deals with one T cell receptor (beta chain). Its antigen is as yet unknown. This sample stems from a study of memory CD4+ T cells and cytomegalovirus serostatus. Study-level points and caveats: Suggested: most of the CMV-linked TCR signature lies in CD4+ memory cells.

The sort gate was single viable CD3+CD4+CD8-CD45RO+ cells for memory CD4+ T cells. After thawing, CD4+ T cells were positively selected. The CDR3 extends over 16 amino acids. Germline-derived CDR1 and CDR2 are MGHRA and YSYEKL. The ends were cut back, 0 bases at V and 4 bases at J, with 15 bases in the middle. Assay used: immunoSEQ multiplex PCR; TCRdb lists only in-frame clones, some missing. Seen here are 70,000 to 95,000 clones, 65% to 85% observed once, and the top ten hold around 0.84%. The chain joins TRBV4-1 to TRBJ1-2; D call uncertain. Material: memory CD4+ T cells from blood. This receptor was identified in an adult in good health and CMV-seronegative. The CDR3 coding sequence is TGCGCCAGCAGCCAAGATTTCTACGGTCCGAGCTATGGCTACACCTTC. Protein: CASSQDFYGPSYGYTF.